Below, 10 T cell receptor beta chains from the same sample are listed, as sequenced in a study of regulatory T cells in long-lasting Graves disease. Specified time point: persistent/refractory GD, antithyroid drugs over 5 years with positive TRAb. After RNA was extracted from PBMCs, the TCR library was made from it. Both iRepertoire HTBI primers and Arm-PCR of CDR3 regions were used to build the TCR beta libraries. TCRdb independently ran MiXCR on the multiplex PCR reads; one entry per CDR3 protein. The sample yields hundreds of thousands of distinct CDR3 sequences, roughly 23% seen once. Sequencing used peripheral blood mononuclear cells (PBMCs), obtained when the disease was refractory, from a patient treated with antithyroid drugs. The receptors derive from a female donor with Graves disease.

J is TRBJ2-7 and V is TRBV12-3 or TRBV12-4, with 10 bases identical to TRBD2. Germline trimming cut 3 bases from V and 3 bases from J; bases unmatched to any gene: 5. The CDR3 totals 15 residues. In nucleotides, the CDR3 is TGTGCCAGCAGTTTTATCCTAGCGGGAGACTACGAGCAGTACTTC. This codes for CASSFILAGDYEQYF.

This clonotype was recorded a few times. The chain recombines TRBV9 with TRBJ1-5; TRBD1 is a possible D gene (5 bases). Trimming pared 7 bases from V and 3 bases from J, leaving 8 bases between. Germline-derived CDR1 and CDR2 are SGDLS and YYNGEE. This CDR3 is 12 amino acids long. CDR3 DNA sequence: TGTGCCAGCGGGGCGGACAATCAGCCCCAGCATTTT. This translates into CASGADNQPQHF.

CDR3 in amino acids: CSVRSDIAYEQYF. The CDR3 region has the DNA TGCAGCGTTCGTTCGGACATAGCCTACGAGCAGTACTTC. V gene TRBV29-1 combines with J gene TRBJ2-7; TRBD1 might be the D (5 bases). CDR3 length: 13 amino acids. The germline gives CDR1 SQVTM, CDR2 ANQGSEA. Trimming removed 5 bases from V and 2 bases from J, with 13 bases in between.

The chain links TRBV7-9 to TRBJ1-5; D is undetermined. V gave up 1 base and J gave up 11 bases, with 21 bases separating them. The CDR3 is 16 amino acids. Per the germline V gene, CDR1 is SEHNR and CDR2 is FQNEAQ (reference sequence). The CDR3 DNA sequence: TGTGCCAGCAGCTTAGAACCGGGTTCAGATTCGGTGGCCCAGCATTTT. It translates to CASSLEPGSDSVAQHF.

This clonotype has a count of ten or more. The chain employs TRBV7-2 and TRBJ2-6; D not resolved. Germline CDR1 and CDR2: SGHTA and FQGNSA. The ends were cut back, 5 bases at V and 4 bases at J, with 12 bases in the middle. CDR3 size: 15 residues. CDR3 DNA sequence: TGTGCCAGCAGCCCTCCGCTGTCCGGGGCCAACGTCCTGACTTTC. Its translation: CASSPPLSGANVLTF.

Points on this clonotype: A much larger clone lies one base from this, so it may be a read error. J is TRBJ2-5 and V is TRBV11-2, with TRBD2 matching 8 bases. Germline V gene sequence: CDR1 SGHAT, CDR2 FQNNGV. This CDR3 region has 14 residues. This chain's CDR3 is CASGLDREGETQYF. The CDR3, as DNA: TGTGCCAGCGGCTTAGATCGGGAGGGGGAGACCCAGTACTTC.

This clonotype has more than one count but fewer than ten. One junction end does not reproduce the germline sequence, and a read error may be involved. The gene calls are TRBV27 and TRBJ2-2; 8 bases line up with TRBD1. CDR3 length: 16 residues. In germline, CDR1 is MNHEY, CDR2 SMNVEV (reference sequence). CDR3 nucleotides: TGTGCCAGCAGTTTTGACAGGGGCGGTGACACCGAGGAGCTGTTTTTT. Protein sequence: CASSFDRGGDTEELFF.

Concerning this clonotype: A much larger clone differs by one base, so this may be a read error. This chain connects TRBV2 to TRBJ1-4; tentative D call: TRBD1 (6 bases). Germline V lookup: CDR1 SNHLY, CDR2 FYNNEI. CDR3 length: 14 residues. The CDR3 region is CVSLPRGGNEKLFF. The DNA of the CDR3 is TGTGTCAGCTTACCCCGAGGGGGTAATGAAAAACTGTTTTTT. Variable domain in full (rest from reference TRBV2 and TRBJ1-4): EPEVTQTPSHQVTQMGQEVILRCVPISNHLYFYWYRQILGQKVEFLVSFYNNEISEKSEIFDDQFSVERPDGSNFTLKIRSTKLEDSAMYFCVSLPRGGNEKLFFGSGTQLSVL.

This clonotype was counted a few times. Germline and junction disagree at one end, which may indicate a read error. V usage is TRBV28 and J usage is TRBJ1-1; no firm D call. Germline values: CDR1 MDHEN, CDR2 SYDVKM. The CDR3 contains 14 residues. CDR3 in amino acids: CASSNPDSTTKALF. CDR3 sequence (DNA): TGTGCCAGCAGTAACCCGGACTCGACTACTAAAGCTCTCTTT.

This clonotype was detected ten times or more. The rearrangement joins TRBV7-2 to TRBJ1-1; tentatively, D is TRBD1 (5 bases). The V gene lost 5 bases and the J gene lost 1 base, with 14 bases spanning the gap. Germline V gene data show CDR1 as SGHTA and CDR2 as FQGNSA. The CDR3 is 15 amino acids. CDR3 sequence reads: CASSPAGTRNTEAFF. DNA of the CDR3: TGTGCCAGCAGCCCCGCCGGGACCCGGAACACTGAAGCTTTCTTT.